The 9 T cell receptor beta chains reported below all come from one sample, sequenced in a study of CD8+CD57+ T cells in acquired aplastic anemia. The use of genomic DNA as template underpinned the TCR beta VDJ and CDR3 profiling. One entry per CDR3 protein results from TCRdb running MiXCR on the reads. The sample lists some 190,000 distinct CDR3 sequences; 54% were seen once. The sequencing input was sorted CD4+, CD8+, or CD8+CD57+ T cells (not recorded which) from PBMCs. These receptors were collected from a human donor in good health, serving as a control.

As concerns this clonotype: A much larger clone differs by one base, so this may be a read error. The final CDR3 position lacks the conserved phenylalanine or tryptophan, pointing to a likely read error. V gene TRBV3-1 combines with J gene TRBJ2-3; D call uncertain. Germline V gene lookup returns CDR1 LGHDT and CDR2 YNNKEL (reference sequence). The CDR3 spans 15 residues. The V end lost 3 bases, the J end lost 2 bases, and 12 bases lay between the germline ends. The CDR3 sequence: CASSHWGSDTDTQYS. The DNA of the CDR3 is TGTGCCAGCAGCCACTGGGGAAGTGACACAGATACGCAGTATTCT.

V usage is TRBV29-1 and J usage is TRBJ2-1; 10 bases map to TRBD2. V shed 4 bases and J 8 bases; nucleotides not matched to a gene: 11. The germline V gene encodes CDR1 SQVTM and CDR2 ANQGSEA. This CDR3 is 15 amino acids long. The CDR3 is CSVGTLAGVSHEQFF. The CDR3 coding sequence is TGCAGCGTTGGGACTCTAGCGGGAGTATCCCATGAGCAGTTCTTC.

The chain carries TRBV7-4 and TRBJ1-2, with a weak D call TRBD1 (5 bases). Germline loops: CDR1 SGHVT, CDR2 SQSDAQ. V lost 5 bases and J 7 bases, leaving 20 bases between the germline ends. CDR3 length: 15 residues. In DNA form, the CDR3 reads TGTGCCAGCAGCATCCTCGGGACTATGCCGGGTGGCTACACCTTC. It yields the protein CASSILGTMPGGYTF.

There are a few counts of this clonotype. The chain has TRBV6-2 or TRBV6-3 and TRBJ2-2; TRBD1 is a possible D gene (6 bases). CDR1 MNHEY and CDR2 SVGEGT come from the germline V gene. The CDR3 is made up of 16 amino acids. V dropped 5 bases and J dropped 0 bases, with 13 bases sitting between them. CDR3 DNA sequence: TGTGCCAGCAGTACTCGGACAGCCGCGAACACCGGGGAGCTGTTTTTT. It translates to CASSTRTAANTGELFF.

The rearrangement uses TRBV11-3 and TRBJ2-1; 7 bases align to TRBD2. Germline V gene data show CDR1 as SGHNT and CDR2 as YENEEA. The trim removed 5 bases at V and 5 bases at J, leaving 12 bases unmatched. The CDR3 runs 16 residues. The CDR3, as DNA: TGTGCCAGCAGCACCCGAACTAGCGTTGGGAACAATGAGCAGTTCTTC. Translated: CASSTRTSVGNNEQFF.

This clonotype appeared many times. In DNA, the CDR3 is TGTGCCAGTAGTATCCAACCGACGGGACAGGGGAAGACTGAAGCTTTCTTT. Its translation is CASSIQPTGQGKTEAFF. The chain combines TRBV19 with TRBJ1-1; TRBD1 matches 10 bases. Germline V gene data show CDR1 as LNHDA and CDR2 as SQIVND (reference sequence). V dropped 3 bases and J dropped 5; count of bases not matched to a gene: 12. The CDR3 loop spans 17 amino acids.

The chain has TRBV9 and TRBJ1-5; D gene ambiguous. This CDR3 contains 15 residues. CDR1 SGDLS and CDR2 YYNGEE come from the germline V gene. The V end lost 0 bases, the J end lost 5 bases, and 12 bases lay between the germline ends. Here the CDR3 DNA reads TGTGCCAGCAGCGTAGGAGGTGGAGGCGATCAGCCCCAGCATTTT. Translating it yields CASSVGGGGDQPQHF.

For this clonotype: At one of its ends the junction is not consistent with the germline gene, which may arise from a read error. The chain couples TRBV7-6 to TRBJ2-7; D gene unclear. The germline CDR1 and CDR2 sequences are SGHVS and FNYEAQ. This CDR3 has 13 amino acids. The CDR3 DNA sequence: TGTGCCACCAGCCCGGCAGCAGTCTACGAGCAGTACTTC. Translated: CATSPAAVYEQYF.

This clonotype showed up just a few times. The junction departs from the called germline gene at one end, perhaps through a read error. The chain links TRBV25-1 to TRBJ1-6; 10 bases fit TRBD1. In germline, CDR1 is MGHDK, CDR2 SYGVNS. CDR3 length: 15 residues. The CDR3 DNA is TGTGCCAGCAATGAAGGGGACAGGGGAAATTCACCCCTCCACTTT. This translates into CASNEGDRGNSPLHF. The full variable domain, its missing parts supplied by reference TRBV25-1 and TRBJ1-6, is EADIYQTPRYLVIGTGKKITLECSQTMGHDKMYWYQQDPGMELHLIHYSYGVNSTEKGDLSSESTVSRIRTEHFPLTLESARPSHTSQYLCASNEGDRGNSPLHFGNGTRLTVT.